This TCR beta chain is from a study of T cell responses to AZD1222 COVID-19 vaccine. Findings of the study overall: Seropositive at baseline were only a handful of AZD1222 recipients. Repertoires in all cases were sampled only once the peak T cell response had passed.

The method was immunoSEQ multiplex PCR; TCRdb's version includes in-frame clones alone and lacks a portion of them. This sample has more than 85,000 clones, with about 94% found just once. Notes on this clone: Its cognate antigen is unknown.

Germline assignment: CDR1 WNHNN and CDR2 SYGVQD (reference sequence). This CDR3 is 14 amino acids long. J lost 6 bases, V lost 3 bases, and 6 bases had no gene match. V gene TRBV10-1 combines with J gene TRBJ1-2; 8 nucleotides align to TRBD1. The specimen comprised peripheral blood, sampled 28 days after the second AZD1222 dose. This TCR was recovered from an adult who received the AZD1222 COVID-19 vaccine. The CDR3 sequence is CASSEGQGADGYTF. In nucleotides, the CDR3 is TGCGCCAGCAGTGAAGGGCAGGGGGCGGATGGCTACACCTTC.